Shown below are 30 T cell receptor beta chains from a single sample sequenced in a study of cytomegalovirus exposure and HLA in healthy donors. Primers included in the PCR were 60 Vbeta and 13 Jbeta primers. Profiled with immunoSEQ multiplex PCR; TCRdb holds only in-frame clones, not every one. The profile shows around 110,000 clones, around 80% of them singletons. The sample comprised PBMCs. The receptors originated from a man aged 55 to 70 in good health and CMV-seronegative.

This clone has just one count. The CDR3 sequence is CASSRYRGGSEQYV. The CDR3 DNA is TGTGCCAGCAGTCGTTACCGAGGAGGATCCGAGCAGTACGTC. The chain recombines TRBV6-5 with TRBJ2-7; D possibly corresponds to TRBD2 (5 bases). The CDR3 totals 14 residues. Germline-derived CDR1 and CDR2 are MNHEY and SVGAGI. The V end was cut by 5 bases, the J end by 6 bases, with 17 bases between.

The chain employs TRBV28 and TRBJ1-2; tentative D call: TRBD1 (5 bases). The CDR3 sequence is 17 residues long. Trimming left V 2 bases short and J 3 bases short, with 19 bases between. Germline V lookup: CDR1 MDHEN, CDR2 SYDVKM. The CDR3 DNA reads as TGTGCCAGCAGTTTAGTCCTAAGCGACCTAGGGGACTATGGCTACACCTTC. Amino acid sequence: CASSLVLSDLGDYGYTF.

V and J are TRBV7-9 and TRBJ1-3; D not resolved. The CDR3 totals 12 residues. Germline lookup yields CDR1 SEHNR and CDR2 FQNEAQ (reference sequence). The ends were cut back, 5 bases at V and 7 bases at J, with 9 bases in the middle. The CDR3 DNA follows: TGTGCCAGCAGCCCGTCCCGGAACACCATATATTTT. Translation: CASSPSRNTIYF. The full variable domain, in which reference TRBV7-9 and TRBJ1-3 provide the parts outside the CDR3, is DTGVSQNPRHKITKRGQNVTFRCDPISEHNRLYWYRQTLGQGPEFLTYFQNEAQLEKSRLLSDRFSAERPKGSFSTLEIQRTEQGDSAMYLCASSPSRNTIYFGEGSWLTVV.

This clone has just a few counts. The CDR3 spells CARLKGVGSITDTQYF. The DNA of the CDR3 is TGTGCCAGGCTCAAGGGGGTAGGGAGTATAACAGATACGCAGTATTTT. This chain links TRBV9 with TRBJ2-3; the D gene is possibly TRBD1 (6 bases). CDR1 SGDLS and CDR2 YYNGEE come from the germline V gene. This CDR3 spans 16 amino acids. V lost 8 bases and J lost 3, with 22 bases in between.

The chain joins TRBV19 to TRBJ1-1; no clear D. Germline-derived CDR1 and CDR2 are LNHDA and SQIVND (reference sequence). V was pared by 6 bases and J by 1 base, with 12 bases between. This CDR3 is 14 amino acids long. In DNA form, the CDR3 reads TGTGCCAGTAGCGGGTTGCCGCAGAACACTGAAGCTTTCTTT. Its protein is CASSGLPQNTEAFF.

CDR3: CASSPWEDRDTNTEAFF. The CDR3 coding sequence is TGTGCCAGCTCACCCTGGGAGGACAGGGATACGAACACTGAAGCTTTCTTT. This rearrangement joins TRBV18 to TRBJ1-1, with 8 bases lining up with TRBD1. After removal of 3 bases from V and 1 base from J, the junction contained 10 bases not matched to a gene. CDR3 length equals 17 residues. Germline CDR1 is KGHSH and CDR2 is LQKENI.

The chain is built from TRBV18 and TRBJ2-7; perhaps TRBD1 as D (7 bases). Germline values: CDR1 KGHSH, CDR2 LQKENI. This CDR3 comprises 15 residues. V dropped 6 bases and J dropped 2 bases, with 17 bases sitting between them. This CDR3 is CASSQSGDSTYEQYF. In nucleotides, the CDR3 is TGTGCCAGCTCTCAATCGGGGGACAGTACCTACGAGCAGTACTTC.

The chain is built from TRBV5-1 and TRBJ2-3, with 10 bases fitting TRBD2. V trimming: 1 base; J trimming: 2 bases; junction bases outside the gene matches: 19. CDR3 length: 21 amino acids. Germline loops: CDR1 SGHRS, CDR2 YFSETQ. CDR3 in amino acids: CASSLKTAASGGFGNTDTQYF. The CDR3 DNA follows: TGCGCCAGCAGCTTGAAGACCGCGGCTAGCGGGGGCTTCGGTAACACAGATACGCAGTATTTT.

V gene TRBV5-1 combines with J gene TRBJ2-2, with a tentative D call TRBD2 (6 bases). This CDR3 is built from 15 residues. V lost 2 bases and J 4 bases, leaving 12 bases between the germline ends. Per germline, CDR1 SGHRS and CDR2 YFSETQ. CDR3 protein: CASSLAPRGTGELFF. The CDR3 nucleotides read TGCGCCAGCAGCTTAGCACCGCGGGGCACCGGGGAGCTGTTTTTT.

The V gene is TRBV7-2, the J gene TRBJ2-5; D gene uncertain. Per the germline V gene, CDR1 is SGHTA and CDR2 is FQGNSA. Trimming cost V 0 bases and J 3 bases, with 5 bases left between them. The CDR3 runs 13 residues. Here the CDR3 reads CASSLAYKETQYF. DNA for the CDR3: TGTGCCAGCAGCTTAGCATACAAAGAGACCCAGTACTTC.

CDR3 protein: CASSPTSGGATQYF. CDR3 in DNA: TGTGCCAGCAGCCCCACTAGCGGGGGGGCCACCCAGTATTTT. This chain connects TRBV7-2 to TRBJ2-3, with 13 bases fitting TRBD2. CDR1 is SGHTA, CDR2 FQGNSA, per germline. CDR3 length: 14 amino acids. Trimming took 5 bases from V and 12 from J; bases not matched to a gene: 8.

CDR3 protein: CAISPGQGWDEQYF. The DNA for the CDR3 is TGTGCCATCAGTCCGGGACAGGGGTGGGACGAGCAGTACTTC. The chain has TRBV10-3 and TRBJ2-7, with 10 nucleotides matching TRBD1. Germline V lookup: CDR1 ENHRY, CDR2 SYGVKD. The V segment lost 5 bases and the J segment 5 bases; nucleotides outside the gene matches: 6. The CDR3 has 14 amino acids.

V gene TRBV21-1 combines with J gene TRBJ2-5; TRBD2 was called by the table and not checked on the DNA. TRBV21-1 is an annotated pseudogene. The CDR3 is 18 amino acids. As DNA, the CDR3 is TGTGCCAGCAGCAAAAGCGCGTGTGGGTTGAGTATCCAAGAGACCCAGTACTTC. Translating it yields CASSKSACGLSIQETQYF.

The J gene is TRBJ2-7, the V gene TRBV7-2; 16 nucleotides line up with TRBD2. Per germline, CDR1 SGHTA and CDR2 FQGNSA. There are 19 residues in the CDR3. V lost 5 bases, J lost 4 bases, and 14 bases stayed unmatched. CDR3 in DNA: TGTGCCAGCAGCACGGGACTAGCGGGGGGGCCCAGTCACTCGTACGAGCAGTACGTC. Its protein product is CASSTGLAGGPSHSYEQYV.

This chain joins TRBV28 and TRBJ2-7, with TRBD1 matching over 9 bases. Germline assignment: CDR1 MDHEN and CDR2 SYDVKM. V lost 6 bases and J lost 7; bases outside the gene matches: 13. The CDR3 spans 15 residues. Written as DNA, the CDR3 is TGTGCCAGCAGCCGCCCCGGGACAGGGAGAGGGGAGCAGTACGTC. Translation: CASSRPGTGRGEQYV.

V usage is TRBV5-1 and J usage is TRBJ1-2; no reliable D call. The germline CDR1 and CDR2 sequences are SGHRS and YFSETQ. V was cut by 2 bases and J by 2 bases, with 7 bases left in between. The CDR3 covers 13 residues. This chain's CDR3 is CASSFRGNYGYTF. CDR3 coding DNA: TGCGCCAGCAGCTTTCGGGGAAACTATGGCTACACCTTC.

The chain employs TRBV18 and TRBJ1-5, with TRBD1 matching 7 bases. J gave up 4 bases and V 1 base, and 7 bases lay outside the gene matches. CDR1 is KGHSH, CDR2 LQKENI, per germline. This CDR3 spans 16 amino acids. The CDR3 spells CASSPLGDRTNQPQHF. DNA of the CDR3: TGTGCCAGCTCACCACTCGGGGACAGAACAAATCAGCCCCAGCATTTT.

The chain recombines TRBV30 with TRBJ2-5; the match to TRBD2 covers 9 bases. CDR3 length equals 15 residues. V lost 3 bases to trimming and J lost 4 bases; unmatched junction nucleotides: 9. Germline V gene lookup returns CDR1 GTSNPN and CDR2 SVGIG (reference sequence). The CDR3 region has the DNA TGTGCCTGGAGAGAGGGCGGGGGGGCCCGAGAGACCCAGTACTTC. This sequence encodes CAWREGGGARETQYF.

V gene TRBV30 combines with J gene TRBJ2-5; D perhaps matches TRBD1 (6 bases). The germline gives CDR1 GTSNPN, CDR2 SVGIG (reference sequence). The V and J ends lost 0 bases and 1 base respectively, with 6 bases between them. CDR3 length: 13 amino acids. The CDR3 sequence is CAWSVDSQETQYF. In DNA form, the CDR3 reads TGTGCCTGGAGTGTGGACAGCCAAGAGACCCAGTACTTC.

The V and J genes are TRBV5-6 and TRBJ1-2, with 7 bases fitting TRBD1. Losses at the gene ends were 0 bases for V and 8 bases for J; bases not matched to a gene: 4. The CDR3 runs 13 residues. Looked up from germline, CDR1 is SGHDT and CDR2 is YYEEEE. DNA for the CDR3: TGTGCCAGCAGCTTGGCCGGAGGGGGCGGCTACACCTTC. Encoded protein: CASSLAGGGGYTF.

For the CDR3, the DNA is TGTGCCAGCAGCGCGGGACAATCGTTCTCTAATTCACCCCTCCACTTT. It is translated as CASSAGQSFSNSPLHF. The V gene is TRBV9, the J gene TRBJ1-6; tentatively, D is TRBD1 (6 bases). This CDR3 has 16 residues. From germline, CDR1 is SGDLS and CDR2 YYNGEE. The germline V and J ends were trimmed by 3 bases and 6 bases, with 16 bases remaining between them.

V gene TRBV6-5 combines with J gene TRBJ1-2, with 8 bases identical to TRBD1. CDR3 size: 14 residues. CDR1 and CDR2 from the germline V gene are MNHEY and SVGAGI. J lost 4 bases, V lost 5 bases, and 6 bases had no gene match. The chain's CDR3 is CASSRQGRGYGYTF. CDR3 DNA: TGTGCCAGCAGTAGACAGGGGAGAGGCTATGGCTACACCTTC.

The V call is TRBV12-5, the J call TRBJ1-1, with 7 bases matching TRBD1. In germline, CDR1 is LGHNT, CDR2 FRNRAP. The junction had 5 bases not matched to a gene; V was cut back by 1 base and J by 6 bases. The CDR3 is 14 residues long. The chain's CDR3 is CASGLGQGRSEAFF. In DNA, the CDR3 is TGTGCTAGTGGTTTGGGACAGGGAAGGTCTGAAGCTTTCTTT.

In DNA, the CDR3 is TGTGCCAGCAGTGAATCGGGGTGGGCAACTAATGAAAAACTGTTTTTT. Translated, it gives CASSESGWATNEKLFF. V gene TRBV25-1 combines with J gene TRBJ1-4, with no clear D. Trimming removed 1 base from V and 0 bases from J, with 9 bases in between. Germline V gene data show CDR1 as MGHDK and CDR2 as SYGVNS. The CDR3 spans 16 residues.

CDR3 in amino acids: CASSLAKGVAEAFF. CDR3 nucleotides: TGCGCCAGCAGCTTGGCCAAGGGGGTGGCTGAAGCTTTCTTT. The gene calls are TRBV5-1 and TRBJ1-1; maybe TRBD1 (6 bases). CDR3 length: 14 residues. Trimming shortened V by 0 bases and J by 6 bases, and 12 bases separated the two germline ends. Germline V gives CDR1 SGHRS, CDR2 YFSETQ.

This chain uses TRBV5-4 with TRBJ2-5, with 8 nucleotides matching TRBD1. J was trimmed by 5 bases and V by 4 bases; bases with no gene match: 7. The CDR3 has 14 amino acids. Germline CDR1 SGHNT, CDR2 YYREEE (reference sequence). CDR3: CASSPVTGGETQYF. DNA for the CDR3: TGTGCCAGCAGCCCGGTTACAGGGGGTGAGACCCAGTACTTC.

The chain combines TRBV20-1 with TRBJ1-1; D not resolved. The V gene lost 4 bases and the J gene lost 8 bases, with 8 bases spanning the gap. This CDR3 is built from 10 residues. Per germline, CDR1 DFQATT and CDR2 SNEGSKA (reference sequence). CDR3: CSATDREAFF. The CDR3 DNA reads TGCAGTGCTACAGATCGGGAAGCTTTCTTT.

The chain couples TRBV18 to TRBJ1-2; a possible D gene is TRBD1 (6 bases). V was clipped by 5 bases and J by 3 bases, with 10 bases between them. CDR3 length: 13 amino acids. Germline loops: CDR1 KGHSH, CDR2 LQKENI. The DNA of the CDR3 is TGTGCCAGCTCATCAGGGGTTGACTATGGCTACACCTTC. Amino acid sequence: CASSSGVDYGYTF.

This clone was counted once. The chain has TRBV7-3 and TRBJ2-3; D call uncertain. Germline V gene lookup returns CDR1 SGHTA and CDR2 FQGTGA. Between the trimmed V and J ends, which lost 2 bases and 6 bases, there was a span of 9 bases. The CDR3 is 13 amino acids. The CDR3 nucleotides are TGTGCCAGCAGCTTATCCCCGAGGGATACGCAGTATTTT. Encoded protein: CASSLSPRDTQYF.

This chain's CDR3 is CASRGTGGDYGYTF. The CDR3 region has the DNA TGTGCCAGCAGAGGGACAGGGGGGGACTATGGCTACACCTTC. The chain combines TRBV6-5 with TRBJ1-2; 11 bases are shared with TRBD1. This CDR3 comprises 14 residues. The V segment lost 6 bases and the J segment 3 bases; nucleotides outside the gene matches: 3. The germline V gene encodes CDR1 MNHEY and CDR2 SVGAGI.